The next 32 T cell receptor beta chains were all read from a single sample in a study of identical twins. TCRdb reanalysed the 5' RACE reads using MiXCR and keeps one entry per CDR3 protein. The data hold hundreds of thousands of distinct CDR3 sequences, with roughly 24% observed a single time. These same records also appear under a second study, on T cells expressing NK-cell markers.

Sequencing was performed on CD4+ T cells sorted from blood. The receptors were gathered from a woman under 30 in good health.

The J gene is TRBJ1-4, the V gene TRBV12-3 or TRBV12-4; tentatively, D is TRBD1 (6 bases). This CDR3 region has 13 residues. V was shortened by 4 bases and J by 12 bases, with 15 bases between the two germline ends. The CDR3: CASSWDTPRELFF. The CDR3 region has the DNA TGTGCCAGCAGTTGGGACACCCCGCGGGAACTGTTTTTT.

The genes are TRBV2 and TRBJ2-1; D is possibly TRBD2 (6 bases). Trimming took 5 bases from V and 0 from J, leaving 11 bases between them. Germline loops: CDR1 SNHLY, CDR2 FYNNEI. CDR3 length: 15 residues. The CDR3 protein is CASSRRVSSYNEQFF. CDR3 nucleotides: TGTGCCAGCAGTAGGAGGGTCAGCTCCTACAATGAGCAGTTCTTC.

This chain joins TRBV7-2 and TRBJ2-2; perhaps TRBD2 as D (5 bases). The CDR3 consists of 16 residues. Trimming cost V 4 bases and J 6 bases, with 18 bases left between them. The germline V gene has CDR1 SGHTA and CDR2 FQGNSA. CDR3: CASSSPGLPGAGELFF. The CDR3 DNA sequence: TGTGCCAGCAGCTCCCCTGGACTGCCCGGGGCCGGGGAGCTGTTTTTT.

The J gene is TRBJ2-5, the V gene TRBV29-1; possible D gene TRBD1, 6 bases. V was clipped by 5 bases and J by 5 bases, with 15 bases between them. This CDR3 is built from 13 residues. Germline assignment: CDR1 SQVTM and CDR2 ANQGSEA. The CDR3 nucleotides are TGCAGCGTTAAGGACAGCTTCAGGGAGACCCAGTACTTC. It specifies CSVKDSFRETQYF.

V usage is TRBV27 and J usage is TRBJ2-7; TRBD1 agrees at 8 bases. The CDR3 runs to 15 residues. V was pared by 5 bases and J by 5 bases, with 11 bases of the junction left unmatched. Germline-derived CDR1 and CDR2 are MNHEY and SMNVEV (reference sequence). CDR3 DNA sequence: TGTGCCAGCAGTCCCACGTCCCAGGGGGCCCACGAGCAGTACTTC. It is translated as CASSPTSQGAHEQYF.

This clonotype was counted ten times or more. The rearrangement joins TRBV29-1 to TRBJ2-1; D is undetermined. The CDR3 is 14 amino acids. V dropped 7 bases and J dropped 2 bases, with 15 bases sitting between them. The germline gives CDR1 SQVTM, CDR2 ANQGSEA. The CDR3 reads CSAVRHSPYNEQFF. The CDR3 region has the DNA TGCAGCGCCGTCCGACATTCCCCCTACAATGAGCAGTTCTTC.

This clonotype was picked up many times. This chain connects TRBV29-1 to TRBJ2-1, with 16 bases fitting TRBD2. CDR1 is SQVTM, CDR2 ANQGSEA, per germline. V gave up 3 bases and J gave up 5 bases; unmatched junction bases: 10. This CDR3 contains 18 residues. This CDR3 reads CSVDSSGTSGRAHNEQFF. The CDR3 DNA reads TGCAGCGTTGACTCCTCCGGGACTAGCGGGAGGGCCCACAATGAGCAGTTCTTC.

The V and J genes are TRBV20-1 and TRBJ2-3, with 7 bases that match TRBD1. This CDR3 is 15 amino acids long. CDR1 and CDR2 from the germline V gene are DFQATT and SNEGSKA (reference sequence). The V segment lost 0 bases and the J segment 2 bases; nucleotides outside the gene matches: 5. CDR3 coding DNA: TGCAGTGCTAGAGATTCGGGACAGTACACAGATACGCAGTATTTT. It yields the protein CSARDSGQYTDTQYF.

A few counts support this clonotype. CDR3 protein: CASREQAGQPQHF. The CDR3 DNA reads as TGTGCCAGCAGGGAACAGGCGGGGCAGCCCCAGCATTTT. The chain is built from TRBV12-3 or TRBV12-4 and TRBJ1-5, with D possibly matching TRBD1 (5 bases). The CDR3 loop spans 13 amino acids. V was cut by 6 bases and J by 7 bases, with 13 bases left in between.

The V gene is TRBV18, the J gene TRBJ2-3; 7 positions match TRBD2. The CDR3 extends over 16 amino acids. CDR1 is KGHSH, CDR2 LQKENI, per germline. J lost 0 bases, V lost 3 bases, and 6 bases had no gene match. CDR3 region: CASSPPPGGSTDTQYF. CDR3 DNA sequence: TGTGCCAGCTCACCCCCCCCGGGAGGAAGCACAGATACGCAGTATTTT.

This clonotype was seen more than once but under ten times. The rearrangement uses TRBV25-1 and TRBJ1-2, with a weak D call TRBD1 (5 bases). Germline assignment: CDR1 MGHDK and CDR2 SYGVNS. V lost 7 bases to trimming and J lost 3 bases, with 15 bases between them. The CDR3 consists of 14 residues. The CDR3, as DNA: TGTGCCAGCACCGGAATGGAGGGGTACTATGGCTACACCTTC. This sequence encodes CASTGMEGYYGYTF.

The CDR3 here is CASTGRDTEAFF. The CDR3 coding sequence is TGTGCCAGCACCGGGAGGGACACTGAAGCTTTCTTT. The chain combines TRBV12-3 or TRBV12-4 with TRBJ1-1; D is undetermined. This CDR3 is 12 amino acids long. V lost 7 bases, J lost 3 bases, and 9 bases lay in between.

This clonotype was seen only a few times. This rearrangement joins TRBV2 to TRBJ2-2; D is unclear. Trimming removed 6 bases at V and 5 bases at J, with 10 bases between. The length of the CDR3 is 13 residues. Germline V gene lookup returns CDR1 SNHLY and CDR2 FYNNEI. The CDR3 DNA sequence: TGTGCCAGCAGATTAGGAGAGACCGGGGAGCTGTTTTTT. It translates to CASRLGETGELFF.

V is TRBV12-3 or TRBV12-4 and J is TRBJ2-1; 10 bases are shared with TRBD2. The CDR3 is 15 residues long. Trimming removed 3 bases from V and 7 bases from J; junction bases left unmatched: 6. The CDR3 here is CASSFSGGKENEQFF. In DNA form, the CDR3 reads TGTGCCAGCAGTTTTAGCGGGGGGAAAGAGAATGAGCAGTTCTTC.

This clonotype was found a few times. The chain employs TRBV15 and TRBJ2-7, with D possibly called TRBD1 or TRBD2 (5 bases each). The V end lost 0 bases, the J end lost 5 bases, and 11 bases lay between the germline ends. Germline CDR1 reads LNHNV; CDR2 reads YYDKDF (reference sequence). CDR3 length: 14 amino acids. The CDR3 here is CATSRDWGNHEQYF. CDR3 nucleotide sequence: TGTGCCACCAGCAGAGATTGGGGGAACCACGAGCAGTACTTC.

In this sample, this clonotype turned up a few times. The chain carries TRBV6-1 and TRBJ1-5, with D maybe TRBD1 (5 bases). Trimming pared 4 bases from V and 0 bases from J, leaving 10 bases between. The germline V gene has CDR1 MNHNS and CDR2 SASEGT. The CDR3 has 15 residues. CDR3 amino acids: CASSVGRNSNQPQHF. DNA for the CDR3: TGTGCCAGCAGTGTGGGACGGAATAGCAATCAGCCCCAGCATTTT.

The chain has TRBV12-3 or TRBV12-4 and TRBJ2-5; TRBD2 might be the D (5 bases). Between the trimmed V and J ends, which lost 6 bases and 4 bases, there was a span of 12 bases. The CDR3 is made up of 13 amino acids. CDR3 coding DNA: TGTGCCAGCAGATTTACTAGTGGAGAGACCCAGTACTTC. Amino acids: CASRFTSGETQYF.

The chain recombines TRBV6-1 with TRBJ2-2; D possibly corresponds to TRBD1 (6 bases). In germline, CDR1 is MNHNS, CDR2 SASEGT. The CDR3 extends over 15 amino acids. Trimming stripped 8 bases from V and 0 bases from J, with 13 bases between. The CDR3 here is CASRPGHSNTGELFF. CDR3 nucleotides: TGTGCCAGCCGGCCGGGACACTCGAACACCGGGGAGCTGTTTTTT.

This clonotype has a handful of counts. The chain carries TRBV20-1 and TRBJ2-4; D may be TRBD1 (6 bases). Germline CDR1 is DFQATT and CDR2 is SNEGSKA (reference sequence). Trimming left V 3 bases short and J 10 bases short, with 19 bases between. CDR3 length: 14 amino acids. CDR3 nucleotides: TGCAGTGCTAGTCGGGGACACCCAATTTCAATTCAGTACTTC. Its translation: CSASRGHPISIQYF.

This clonotype was observed a few times. The J gene is TRBJ2-7, the V gene TRBV7-8; TRBD1 matches at 7 bases. Losses at the gene ends were 7 bases for V and 2 bases for J; bases not matched to a gene: 14. The germline V gene encodes CDR1 SGHVS and CDR2 FQNEAQ. The CDR3 sequence is 16 residues long. The DNA of the CDR3 is TGTGCCAGCATCCAGGGGGTACGCCAAACCCCCTACGAGCAGTACTTC. Amino acid sequence: CASIQGVRQTPYEQYF.

The rearrangement uses TRBV6-5 and TRBJ2-2; D is ambiguous. Per germline, CDR1 MNHEY and CDR2 SVGAGI. The CDR3 sequence is 14 residues long. V lost 0 bases to trimming and J lost 6 bases, with 8 bases between them. The CDR3 nucleotides read TGTGCCAGCAGTTACTCGGTCACCGCCGGGGAGCTGTTTTTT. It translates to CASSYSVTAGELFF.

This clonotype occurred a few times. The gene calls are TRBV12-3 or TRBV12-4 and TRBJ2-7; 8 bases agree with TRBD2. V was pared by 6 bases and J by 1 base, with 5 bases of the junction left unmatched. The CDR3 consists of 14 residues. CDR3 loop: CASSGGGSSYEQYF. The CDR3 DNA follows: TGTGCCAGCAGCGGCGGGGGGAGTTCCTACGAGCAGTACTTC.

This clonotype was counted only a few times. The rearrangement links TRBV14 to TRBJ2-1, with 10 bases matching TRBD2. This CDR3 spans 15 amino acids. CDR1 is SGHDN, CDR2 FVKESK, per germline. Trimming removed 3 bases from V and 4 bases from J; junction bases left unmatched: 3. CDR3 coding DNA: TGTGCCAGCAGCCAGGAACTAGCGGGGTACAATGAGCAGTTCTTC. This codes for CASSQELAGYNEQFF.

This clonotype was seen more than once but under ten times. V gene TRBV25-1 combines with J gene TRBJ2-1; D gene uncertain. With 3 bases removed from V and 5 bases from J, the gap between germline ends came to 11 bases. This CDR3 is 14 amino acids long. CDR1 MGHDK and CDR2 SYGVNS come from the germline V gene. Here the CDR3 reads CASSDAGSHNEQFF. CDR3 DNA sequence: TGTGCCAGCAGTGACGCCGGGTCTCACAATGAGCAGTTCTTC.

The chain recombines TRBV29-1 with TRBJ2-3; 10 bases are a match to TRBD1. Trimming removed 7 bases from V and 2 bases from J; junction bases left unmatched: 6. Germline V gives CDR1 SQVTM, CDR2 ANQGSEA. The CDR3 has 14 residues. The CDR3 DNA reads as TGCAGCGCCGACGGGACAGGGGACACAGATACGCAGTATTTT. Amino acid sequence: CSADGTGDTDTQYF.

This clonotype appeared a few times. V usage is TRBV6-6 and J usage is TRBJ2-1; possible D gene TRBD1, 5 bases. Trimming pared 7 bases from V and 10 bases from J, leaving 11 bases between. The CDR3 contains 11 residues. Germline values: CDR1 MNHNY, CDR2 SVGAGI (reference sequence). CDR3 sequence: CASTQRQEQFF. Here the CDR3 DNA reads TGTGCCAGCACTCAGAGACAGGAGCAGTTCTTC.

This clonotype turned up a few times. The V gene is TRBV7-2, the J gene TRBJ2-1, with D uncertain. Trimming removed 1 base from V and 7 bases from J, with 11 bases in between. Per the germline V gene, CDR1 is SGHTA and CDR2 is FQGNSA. This CDR3 is 14 amino acids long. The CDR3 sequence: CASSLGSLTNEQFF. The CDR3 nucleotides read TGTGCCAGCAGCTTAGGTTCTCTTACGAATGAGCAGTTCTTC.

Ten or more counts support this clonotype. The chain's CDR3 is CASRRPGRAETQYF. The CDR3 DNA is TGTGCCAGCAGGCGACCGGGGAGGGCAGAGACCCAGTACTTC. This chain uses TRBV6-1 with TRBJ2-5, with 7 bases identical to TRBD2. The CDR3 is 14 residues long. CDR1 MNHNS and CDR2 SASEGT come from the germline V gene. Trimming removed 6 bases from V and 4 bases from J; junction bases left unmatched: 8.

V usage is TRBV30 and J usage is TRBJ2-5; 10 bases agree with TRBD1. Germline V gene lookup returns CDR1 GTSNPN and CDR2 SVGIG (reference sequence). The CDR3 has 14 amino acids. Trimming removed 0 bases from V and 8 bases from J; junction bases left unmatched: 6. The CDR3 region has the DNA TGTGCCTGGAGTGTAAACAGACAGGGGGCAACCCAGTACTTC. Its protein is CAWSVNRQGATQYF.

The chain uses TRBV5-1 and TRBJ2-7; D unresolved. The CDR3 runs to 14 residues. V dropped 4 bases and J dropped 2 bases, with 13 bases sitting between them. Per germline, CDR1 SGHRS and CDR2 YFSETQ. The CDR3 DNA reads TGCGCCAGCAGCGGCCGGTACAGACCCTACGAGCAGTACTTC. Its translation: CASSGRYRPYEQYF.

The V and J genes are TRBV14 and TRBJ2-1, with 8 bases aligning to TRBD2. V shed 5 bases and J 2 bases; nucleotides not matched to a gene: 5. Germline CDR1 is SGHDN and CDR2 is FVKESK. The CDR3 consists of 15 residues. In nucleotides, the CDR3 is TGTGCCAGCAGCAGGAGCGGGAGCCCCTACAATGAGCAGTTCTTC. Protein product: CASSRSGSPYNEQFF.

The sample holds many counts of this clonotype. This rearrangement joins TRBV12-3 or TRBV12-4 to TRBJ2-7; D is unclear. The CDR3 loop spans 13 amino acids. V lost 2 bases to trimming and J lost 4 bases, with 9 bases between them. This CDR3 reads CASSLFLLYEQYF. The CDR3 DNA is TGTGCCAGCAGTTTATTTCTATTATACGAGCAGTACTTC.